This T cell receptor (beta chain) was identified during a study of blood T cell repertoires in COVID-19. Across the study: Researchers got acute and convalescent COVID-19 samples from the United States, Italy and Spain. PBMCs, B-cell-depleted T cells, or T cells provided the cDNA or gDNA that made up the material.

The CDR3 contains 15 residues. The junction had 1 base not matched to a gene; V was cut back by 3 bases and J by 3 bases. Germline CDR1 reads SEHNR; CDR2 reads FQNEAQ (reference sequence). TCRdb's copy holds only in-frame clones and misses some; the assay was immunoSEQ multiplex PCR. The sample has about 59,000 clones; around four fifths are singletons. The chain combines TRBV7-9 with TRBJ2-3; 12 bases match TRBD2. The sequence was obtained from a woman aged 70 to 79 with acute or convalescent COVID-19. The sample taken for sequencing was peripheral blood. CDR3 amino acids: CASSFLAGGTDTQYF. CDR3 nucleotide sequence: TGTGCCAGCAGCTTCCTAGCGGGGGGGACAGATACGCAGTATTTT.